This TCR beta chain was sequenced during a study of blood T cell repertoires in COVID-19. In the study overall: COVID-19 samples collected from the United States, Italy and Spain covered acute and convalescent phases. Nucleic acid was either cDNA or gDNA, and it came from T cells, B-cell-depleted T cells, or PBMCs.

Trimming took 0 bases from V and 4 from J, leaving 13 bases between them. The CDR3 length is 15 residues. The germline CDR1 and CDR2 sequences are SGHRS and YFSETQ. In the authors' methods: Reference gene primer amplification gave estimated nucleated cell counts. Produced via immunoSEQ multiplex PCR; TCRdb's table is partial and in-frame only. Clone size and the V and J calls come from that table; the DNA yielded D and trimming. This table has about 110,000 clones, 88% appearing once. The sample was peripheral blood. This sequence joins TRBV5-1 and TRBJ2-5; the D gene is possibly TRBD1 (5 bases). The receptor was isolated from a human donor in a cohort sampled during active COVID-19. The CDR3 loop reads CASSLGAGPGETQYF. In nucleotides, the CDR3 is TGCGCCAGCAGCTTGGGGGCAGGGCCGGGAGAGACCCAGTACTTC.